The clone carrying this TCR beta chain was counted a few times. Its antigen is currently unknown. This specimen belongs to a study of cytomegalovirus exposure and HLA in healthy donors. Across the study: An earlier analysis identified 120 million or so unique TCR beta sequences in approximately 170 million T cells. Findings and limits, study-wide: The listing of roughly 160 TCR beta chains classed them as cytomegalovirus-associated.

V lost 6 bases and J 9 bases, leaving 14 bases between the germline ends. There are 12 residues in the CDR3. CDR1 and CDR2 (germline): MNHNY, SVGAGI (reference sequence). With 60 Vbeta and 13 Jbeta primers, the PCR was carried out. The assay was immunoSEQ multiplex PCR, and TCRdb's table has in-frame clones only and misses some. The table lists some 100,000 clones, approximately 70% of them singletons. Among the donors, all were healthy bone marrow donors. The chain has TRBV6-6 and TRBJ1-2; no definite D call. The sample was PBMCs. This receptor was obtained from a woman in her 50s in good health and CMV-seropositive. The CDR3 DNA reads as TGTGCCAGCAGGACTACGGGAAGCAGCTACACCTTC. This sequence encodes CASRTTGSSYTF.